This passage covers 22 T cell receptor beta chains from one sample sequenced in a study of beta chain features in type 1 diabetes (dated by TCRdb to the late 2010s). These TCRs are of unknown antigen specificity. General findings and caveats noted by the study authors: Type 1 diabetes patients showed a moderate but significant shortening of TCRB CDR3 length in all four CD4+ subsets.

Library prep was done by the immunoSEQ multiplex PCR assay. All of the isolated RNA was reverse transcribed with the High Capacity cDNA Reverse Transcription Kit, so expressed TCRB transcripts were sequenced. The clones in this table, taken by TCRdb from immuneACCESS, are in-frame only. Not every clone is retained; where verified, under half of the shortfall comes from an unresolved V gene, and the cause of the rest is unknown. For this sample the table gives 250,000 to 350,000 clones, of which 13% to 15% were detected only once. The ten most abundant clones make up about 0.017% of the sample. The sequencing sample was made of naive CD4+ T cells from blood. What this sample's cell subset or site label stands for: true naive CD4+ T cells. The receptor set was obtained from a man younger than 45 with type 1 diabetes.

This clone occurred a few times. The chain carries TRBV18 and TRBJ2-5, with TRBD2 identical over 11 bases. J lost 4 bases, V lost 2 bases, and 3 bases had no gene match. Germline values: CDR1 KGHSH, CDR2 LQKENI. This CDR3 contains 15 residues. The CDR3 nucleotides are TGTGCCAGCTCACCAGCTAGCGGGAGGCTAGAGACCCAGTACTTC. This codes for CASSPASGRLETQYF.

This clone came up a few times. The CDR3 DNA reads as TGTGCCAGCTCAGTAGACCGGGAGGAGCAGTACTTC. As protein: CASSVDREEQYF. This chain connects TRBV18 to TRBJ2-7; TRBD2 might be the D (6 bases). In germline, CDR1 is KGHSH, CDR2 LQKENI. The length of the CDR3 is 12 residues. Trimming pared 5 bases from V and 7 bases from J, leaving 12 bases between.

This clone was seen once. This sequence joins TRBV6-5 and TRBJ2-7; 11 positions agree with TRBD2. This CDR3 is 15 amino acids long. The germline V gene encodes CDR1 MNHEY and CDR2 SVGAGI. J was trimmed by 3 bases and V by 0 bases; bases with no gene match: 1. The CDR3 DNA sequence: TGTGCCAGCAGTTACTCGGGGACTAGCGGCTACGAGCAGTACTTC. Encoded protein: CASSYSGTSGYEQYF.

A few counts support this clone. The CDR3 DNA is TGCGCCAGCTGCATCACAGGGGGCCGCTCCGGGGAGCTGTTTTTT. Its protein is CASCITGGRSGELFF. V usage is TRBV5-1 and J usage is TRBJ2-2; TRBD1 matches 9 bases. The CDR3 length is 15 residues. Germline trimming cut 7 bases from V and 6 bases from J; bases unmatched to any gene: 10. Germline assignment: CDR1 SGHRS and CDR2 YFSETQ. The full variable domain, in which reference TRBV5-1 and TRBJ2-2 provide the parts outside the CDR3, is KAGVTQTPRYLIKTRGQQVTLSCSPISGHRSVSWYQQTPGQGLQFLFEYFSETQRNKGNFPGRFSGRQFSNSRSEMNVSTLELGDSALYLCASCITGGRSGELFFGEGSRLTVL.

The chain recombines TRBV19 with TRBJ2-1; 11 bases map to TRBD2. From germline, CDR1 is LNHDA and CDR2 SQIVND (reference sequence). With V trimmed by 6 bases and J by 10 bases, 14 bases remained unmatched. The CDR3 has 16 residues. The CDR3 coding sequence is TGTGCCAGTAGGATTAGGGGTGGACTAGCGGGCCAAGAGCAGTTCTTC. Its translation: CASRIRGGLAGQEQFF.

The chain combines TRBV7-3 with TRBJ2-3, with TRBD2 matching over 10 bases. Germline trimming cut 3 bases from V and 4 bases from J; bases unmatched to any gene: 7. The CDR3 sequence is 16 residues long. Per the germline V gene, CDR1 is SGHTA and CDR2 is FQGTGA. The CDR3, as DNA: TGTGCCAGCAGCTTGACTAGCGGGTTCGGTGCAGATACGCAGTATTTT. Residues: CASSLTSGFGADTQYF. The variable domain in full, completed from reference TRBV7-3 and TRBJ2-3, reads GAGVSQTPSNKVTEKGKYVELRCDPISGHTALYWYRQSLGQGPEFLIYFQGTGAADDSGLPNDRFFAVRPEGSVSTLKIQRTERGDSAVYLCASSLTSGFGADTQYFGPGTRLTVL.

This clone was found a few times. The chain joins TRBV5-1 to TRBJ2-1; tentative D call: TRBD2 (6 bases). V was pared by 1 base and J by 2 bases, with 7 bases between. Germline V gene data show CDR1 as SGHRS and CDR2 as YFSETQ. CDR3 size: 14 residues. CDR3 amino acids: CASSLPSAYNEQFF. The CDR3 DNA reads as TGCGCCAGCAGCTTGCCTAGCGCCTACAATGAGCAGTTCTTC.

The genes are TRBV7-9 and TRBJ2-4; D gene unclear. This CDR3 spans 15 amino acids. Germline V gene sequence: CDR1 SEHNR, CDR2 FQNEAQ (reference sequence). V lost 8 bases, J lost 3 bases, and 17 bases lay in between. CDR3 amino acids: CASGPALLGKNIQYF. The CDR3 DNA sequence: TGTGCCAGCGGGCCAGCCCTTTTAGGCAAAAACATTCAGTACTTC.

A few counts support this clone. CDR3 sequence: CAWTPDRGTDTQYF. CDR3 DNA: TGTGCCTGGACCCCCGACAGGGGCACAGATACGCAGTATTTT. The chain links TRBV30 to TRBJ2-3; 7 nucleotides align to TRBD1. The trim removed 4 bases at V and 1 base at J, leaving 5 bases unmatched. The CDR3 consists of 14 residues. The V gene's germline CDR1 is GTSNPN and CDR2 SVGIG (reference sequence).

This chain connects TRBV4-3 to TRBJ2-7; 7 bases match TRBD1. Germline V lookup: CDR1 LGHNA, CDR2 YSLEER. The V gene end was trimmed by 1 base and the J gene end by 3 bases; junction bases not matched to a gene: 3. The CDR3 spans 14 residues. CDR3 DNA sequence: TGCGCCAGCAGCCAAGCCGACAGGGTCTACGAGCAGTACTTC. Residues: CASSQADRVYEQYF.

This clone showed up just a few times. The V call is TRBV15, the J call TRBJ2-5; the match to TRBD1 covers 7 bases. Germline values: CDR1 LNHNV, CDR2 YYDKDF (reference sequence). CDR3 size: 15 residues. Losses at the gene ends were 0 bases for V and 5 bases for J; bases not matched to a gene: 6. CDR3 amino acids: CATSRDRDRAETQYF. The CDR3 coding sequence is TGTGCCACCAGCAGAGATAGGGACAGAGCTGAGACCCAGTACTTC.

V is TRBV11-2 and J is TRBJ2-7; 12 bases are shared with TRBD2. The J segment lost 4 bases and the V segment lost 6 bases, leaving 16 bases of the junction unmatched. CDR3 length equals 18 residues. The germline gives CDR1 SGHAT, CDR2 FQNNGV. CDR3 in amino acids: CASSSPPTLAGGEYEQYF. CDR3 DNA: TGTGCCAGCAGTTCTCCCCCAACTCTAGCGGGAGGGGAGTACGAGCAGTACTTC.

The CDR3 sequence is CASSLQGATEAFF. In DNA form, the CDR3 reads TGCGCCAGCAGCCTCCAGGGGGCCACTGAAGCTTTCTTT. The rearrangement links TRBV5-1 to TRBJ1-1; TRBD1 agrees at 8 bases. V was clipped by 4 bases and J by 4 bases; unmatched bases: 3. The V gene's germline CDR1 is SGHRS and CDR2 YFSETQ. This CDR3 has 13 amino acids.

This chain uses TRBV5-4 with TRBJ1-3; D may be TRBD1 (6 bases). Trimming stripped 2 bases from V and 9 bases from J, with 18 bases between. Germline assignment: CDR1 SGHNT and CDR2 YYREEE (reference sequence). The length of the CDR3 is 15 residues. The CDR3 bases are TGTGCCAGCAGCTTACGGGGGGCGCGGCTCTCCACCATATATTTT. It encodes CASSLRGARLSTIYF.

The chain combines TRBV28 with TRBJ2-5; D is unresolved. The germline V gene has CDR1 MDHEN and CDR2 SYDVKM. The CDR3 has 11 amino acids. V lost 5 bases, J lost 9 bases, and 10 bases lay in between. The CDR3: CASSLPPAQYF. CDR3 bases: TGTGCCAGCAGTCTCCCACCGGCCCAGTACTTC.

This clone was found a few times. CDR3: CASSFKEVGTEAFF. CDR3 DNA: TGTGCCAGCAGTTTTAAAGAGGTCGGGACTGAAGCTTTCTTT. The V gene is TRBV27, the J gene TRBJ1-1; D not resolved. The V end lost 3 bases, the J end lost 5 bases, and 13 bases lay between the germline ends. Germline lookup yields CDR1 MNHEY and CDR2 SMNVEV (reference sequence). The CDR3 is 14 amino acids.

This clone was counted between two and nine times. The chain recombines TRBV20-1 with TRBJ2-1; the D gene is possibly TRBD2 (5 bases). V gave up 0 bases and J gave up 11 bases, with 8 bases separating them. Per the germline V gene, CDR1 is DFQATT and CDR2 is SNEGSKA (reference sequence). There are 11 residues in the CDR3. The CDR3 is CSARDLAQQFF. The CDR3 DNA sequence: TGCAGTGCTAGAGATTTAGCGCAGCAGTTCTTC.

This clone was seen more than once but under ten times. This chain links TRBV4-3 with TRBJ2-3; D remains unclear. This CDR3 is 16 amino acids long. The V gene's germline CDR1 is LGHNA and CDR2 YSLEER. Deletions cut 4 bases from V and 3 bases from J, with 17 bases between. Written as DNA, the CDR3 is TGCGCCAGCAGCCCCTTCGGAAGCGTGAGGACAGATACGCAGTATTTT. This codes for CASSPFGSVRTDTQYF.

This clone has just a few counts. The J gene is TRBJ1-1, the V gene TRBV28; a possible D gene is TRBD1 (6 bases). CDR1 is MDHEN and CDR2 is SYDVKM in the germline V gene. Trimming took off 5 bases at V and 1 base at J, with 11 bases between the two ends. There are 14 residues in the CDR3. Written as DNA, the CDR3 is TGTGCCAGCAGTCCCGGGACAAGGAACACTGAAGCTTTCTTT. Translated: CASSPGTRNTEAFF.

J is TRBJ2-5 and V is TRBV7-8, with 10 bases fitting TRBD2. V shed 2 bases and J 5 bases; nucleotides not matched to a gene: 5. Per the germline V gene, CDR1 is SGHVS and CDR2 is FQNEAQ. This CDR3 has 15 residues. CDR3 amino acids: CASSLYSGRDETQYF. DNA for the CDR3: TGTGCCAGCAGCTTATACAGCGGGAGGGATGAGACCCAGTACTTC.

This chain uses TRBV5-4 with TRBJ2-7, with 7 nucleotides matching TRBD2. CDR3 length: 14 amino acids. The germline V gene has CDR1 SGHNT and CDR2 YYREEE (reference sequence). Trimming at V came to 0 bases and at J to 3 bases, leaving 3 bases not matched to a gene. CDR3 DNA: TGTGCCAGCAGCTTGGCCGGGGAGGGCTACGAGCAGTACTTC. Its translation: CASSLAGEGYEQYF.

This clone was detected only a few times. The chain joins TRBV5-4 to TRBJ2-5; D possibly corresponds to TRBD2 (6 bases). The CDR3 runs 14 residues. CDR1 and CDR2 (germline): SGHNT, YYREEE (reference sequence). V lost 4 bases to trimming and J lost 3 bases, with 13 bases between them. The CDR3 nucleotides read TGTGCCAGCAGCCTGGACGGACTAAAAGAGACCCAGTACTTC. This translates into CASSLDGLKETQYF.